One sample yielded the 31 T cell receptor beta chains listed below, sequenced in a study of beta chain features in type 1 diabetes. Of the isolated RNA, all was reverse transcribed, and so the sequenced material was expressed TCRB transcripts. The assay was immunoSEQ multiplex PCR, and TCRdb's table has in-frame clones only and misses some. The data contain more than 300,000 clones, over 9.5% of them singletons. The specimen was naive CD4+ T cells from blood. These receptor sequences come from a man aged 18 to 35 in good health.

For the CDR3, the DNA is TGTGCCAGCAGCTTAGTGGGGGCAGGGGGCCAGCCCCAGCATTTT. Its protein product is CASSLVGAGGQPQHF. The chain recombines TRBV7-2 with TRBJ1-5, with 8 bases matching TRBD1. The CDR3 extends over 15 amino acids. Germline CDR1 is SGHTA and CDR2 is FQGNSA. V was pared by 1 base and J by 7 bases, with 6 bases of the junction left unmatched. The entire variable domain, with the rest obtained from reference TRBV7-2 and TRBJ1-5, is as follows: GAGVSQSPSNKVTEKGKDVELRCDPISGHTALYWYRQSLGQGLEFLIYFQGNSAPDKSGLPSDRFSAERTGGSVSTLTIQRTQQEDSAVYLCASSLVGAGGQPQHFGDGTRLSIL.

This chain connects TRBV28 to TRBJ1-5; a weak D match, TRBD1 (5 bases). Trimming stripped 2 bases from V and 7 bases from J, with 12 bases between. The CDR3 totals 14 residues. Germline V CDR1 and CDR2: MDHEN, SYDVKM. CDR3: CASSLRQGQQPQHF. CDR3 coding DNA: TGTGCCAGCAGTTTACGGCAGGGTCAGCAGCCCCAGCATTTT.

This clone has only a few counts. J is TRBJ1-1 and V is TRBV28; D remains unclear. Trimming shortened V by 5 bases and J by 5 bases, and 30 bases separated the two germline ends. The CDR3 consists of 19 residues. Germline-derived CDR1 and CDR2 are MDHEN and SYDVKM. This CDR3 is CASSPFPGLLSRSGTEAFF. Written as DNA, the CDR3 is TGTGCCAGCAGTCCTTTCCCCGGCCTCCTAAGCCGGTCGGGTACTGAAGCTTTCTTT.

This chain joins TRBV7-2 and TRBJ2-7, with 7 positions matching TRBD2. Germline CDR1 and CDR2: SGHTA and FQGNSA. The V and J ends lost 3 bases and 0 bases, in that order; junction bases with no gene match: 2. The CDR3 runs 14 residues. Written as DNA, the CDR3 is TGTGCCAGCAGCTTGGGGGGGAACTCCTACGAGCAGTACTTC. Its protein is CASSLGGNSYEQYF.

This sequence joins TRBV4-2 and TRBJ1-5; D remains ambiguous. The germline CDR1 and CDR2 sequences are LGHNA and YNFKEQ. Between the trimmed V and J ends, which lost 1 base and 0 bases, there was a span of 7 bases. The CDR3 loop spans 15 amino acids. In DNA form, the CDR3 reads TGTGCCAGCAGCCAAGCCGGGATTAGCAATCAGCCCCAGCATTTT. It is translated as CASSQAGISNQPQHF.

The chain uses TRBV13 and TRBJ1-1, with D possibly being TRBD1 (5 bases). CDR3 size: 15 residues. With 5 bases removed from V and 0 bases from J, the gap between germline ends came to 13 bases. Per germline, CDR1 PRHDT and CDR2 FYEKMQ (reference sequence). The CDR3 sequence: CASSGRRGMNTEAFF. The CDR3 nucleotides read TGTGCCAGCAGCGGTCGACGGGGGATGAACACTGAAGCTTTCTTT.

V and J are TRBV5-1 and TRBJ2-5; 7 positions match TRBD1. Germline lookup yields CDR1 SGHRS and CDR2 YFSETQ. V lost 0 bases, J lost 5 bases, and 10 bases stayed unmatched. The CDR3 contains 16 residues. In DNA form, the CDR3 reads TGCGCCAGCAGCTTGGACGTTACAGGGGAAGGGGAGACCCAGTACTTC. The encoded protein is CASSLDVTGEGETQYF. The variable domain in full, completed from reference TRBV5-1 and TRBJ2-5, reads KAGVTQTPRYLIKTRGQQVTLSCSPISGHRSVSWYQQTPGQGLQFLFEYFSETQRNKGNFPGRFSGRQFSNSRSEMNVSTLELGDSALYLCASSLDVTGEGETQYFGPGTRLLVL.

This clone was recorded a few times. This rearrangement joins TRBV5-6 to TRBJ1-1, with TRBD1 matching over 7 bases. V was clipped by 4 bases and J by 0 bases; unmatched bases: 6. Germline values: CDR1 SGHDT, CDR2 YYEEEE. This CDR3 is 15 amino acids long. In DNA form, the CDR3 reads TGTGCCAGCAGCCCTTGGGACAGATTGAACACTGAAGCTTTCTTT. Protein product: CASSPWDRLNTEAFF.

This clone showed up just a few times. The junction departs from the called germline gene at one end, perhaps through a read error. The chain joins TRBV7-2 to TRBJ2-7; maybe TRBD2 (5 bases). From germline, CDR1 is SGHTA and CDR2 FQGNSA. The CDR3 runs to 12 residues. The CDR3: CASSPMAGYHCF. CDR3 in DNA: TGTGCCAGCAGCCCGATGGCGGGTTACCATTGCTTC.

The chain has TRBV28 and TRBJ1-1; TRBD1 might be the D (6 bases). The germline V and J ends were trimmed by 5 bases and 1 base, with 17 bases remaining between them. This CDR3 has 16 amino acids. Germline V gene lookup returns CDR1 MDHEN and CDR2 SYDVKM. CDR3: CASSTVRGVGNTEAFF. In nucleotides, the CDR3 is TGTGCCAGCAGTACTGTCAGGGGTGTTGGGAACACTGAAGCTTTCTTT.

The J gene is TRBJ2-3, the V gene TRBV9; the match to TRBD2 covers 16 bases. The CDR3 consists of 18 residues. Germline V gene data show CDR1 as SGDLS and CDR2 as YYNGEE. The ends lost 2 bases at V and 5 bases at J; junction bases unmatched: 8. The CDR3 spells CASSVGGGLAGGQDTQYF. The CDR3 nucleotides are TGTGCCAGCAGCGTGGGCGGGGGACTAGCGGGAGGGCAAGATACGCAGTATTTT.

The rearrangement uses TRBV30 and TRBJ2-7; D perhaps matches TRBD1 (6 bases). Trimming left V 1 base short and J 4 bases short, with 11 bases between. Germline CDR1 GTSNPN, CDR2 SVGIG (reference sequence). The CDR3 spans 13 residues. The CDR3 is CAWSAGVWYEQYF. DNA for the CDR3: TGTGCCTGGAGTGCAGGGGTCTGGTACGAGCAGTACTTC.

This clone was picked up a small number of times. The identical CDR3 is also encoded by other nucleotide sequences in the sample. The chain combines TRBV7-9 with TRBJ2-1, with D possibly being TRBD1 (6 bases). The V end lost 2 bases, the J end lost 8 bases, and 13 bases lay between the germline ends. CDR1 and CDR2 (germline): SEHNR, FQNEAQ (reference sequence). The CDR3 is 14 amino acids. CDR3 in amino acids: CASSLHRGQDEQFF. The CDR3 DNA reads TGTGCCAGCAGCTTACATAGGGGACAAGATGAGCAGTTCTTC.

This clone was counted a few times. The chain couples TRBV29-1 to TRBJ1-1; D may be TRBD1 (5 bases). The length of the CDR3 is 14 residues. V lost 2 bases and J lost 1, with 11 bases in between. The germline V gene encodes CDR1 SQVTM and CDR2 ANQGSEA. CDR3 region: CSVEMAGPNTEAFF. CDR3 coding DNA: TGCAGCGTTGAAATGGCGGGGCCGAACACTGAAGCTTTCTTT.

This clone was seen a handful of times. The chain has TRBV7-3 and TRBJ2-6; 9 bases are a match to TRBD1. V was clipped by 0 bases and J by 1 base; unmatched bases: 10. Germline-derived CDR1 and CDR2 are SGHTA and FQGTGA. The length of the CDR3 is 20 residues. The CDR3 reads CASSLTSITGGVSGANVLTF. The CDR3 DNA reads as TGTGCCAGCAGCTTAACGTCAATCACAGGGGGCGTTTCTGGGGCCAACGTCCTGACTTTC.

This clone was counted a few times. J is TRBJ2-2 and V is TRBV5-4; 8 bases line up with TRBD1. The CDR3 extends over 15 amino acids. Germline-derived CDR1 and CDR2 are SGHNT and YYREEE (reference sequence). V was clipped by 0 bases and J by 6 bases; unmatched bases: 4. This CDR3 is CASSLETGGPGELFF. The DNA of the CDR3 is TGTGCCAGCAGCTTGGAAACAGGGGGTCCCGGGGAGCTGTTTTTT.

In its sample, this clone was seen a few times. V is TRBV19 and J is TRBJ2-3, with 7 bases matching TRBD2. In germline, CDR1 is LNHDA, CDR2 SQIVND (reference sequence). Trimming removed 4 bases from V and 0 bases from J; junction bases left unmatched: 7. The CDR3 totals 16 residues. CDR3 sequence: CASSRASGASTDTQYF. In DNA, the CDR3 is TGTGCCAGTAGTAGAGCCAGCGGGGCTAGCACAGATACGCAGTATTTT.

This clone was detected a few times. This sequence joins TRBV5-6 and TRBJ1-3, with D unresolved. Germline V gives CDR1 SGHDT, CDR2 YYEEEE. The CDR3 length is 13 residues. V was pared by 2 bases and J by 5 bases, with 8 bases between. CDR3 DNA sequence: TGTGCCAGCAGCTTTTACACGAGAAACACCATATATTTT. Amino acid sequence: CASSFYTRNTIYF. Filled out from reference TRBV5-6 and TRBJ1-3, the complete variable domain reads DAGVTQSPTHLIKTRGQQVTLRCSPKSGHDTVSWYQQALGQGPQFIFQYYEEEERQRGNFPDRFSGHQFPNYSSELNVNALLLGDSALYLCASSFYTRNTIYFGEGSWLTVV.

The CDR3 region has the DNA TGTGCCAGCAGATCTGCCCCGGGACACACTTCTAACTATGGCTACACCTTC. It codes for CASRSAPGHTSNYGYTF. The chain joins TRBV7-9 to TRBJ1-2; D is possibly TRBD1 (6 bases). Trimming shortened V by 6 bases and J by 0 bases, and 20 bases separated the two germline ends. CDR3 length: 17 amino acids. Germline V CDR1 and CDR2: SEHNR, FQNEAQ (reference sequence).

This clone was detected only a few times. This rearrangement joins TRBV30 to TRBJ2-7; 8 bases agree with TRBD2. Germline CDR1 GTSNPN, CDR2 SVGIG (reference sequence). The CDR3 sequence is 15 residues long. V lost 5 bases and J lost 4; bases outside the gene matches: 13. As DNA, the CDR3 is TGTGCCTGGGCCCTCGCCGGGACTAGATATTACGAGCAGTACTTC. Residues: CAWALAGTRYYEQYF.

This clone was observed a handful of times. V usage is TRBV7-2 and J usage is TRBJ2-1; TRBD2 aligns across 8 bases. CDR1 and CDR2 from the germline V gene are SGHTA and FQGNSA. The CDR3 is made up of 16 amino acids. The junction had 12 bases not matched to a gene; V was cut back by 4 bases and J by 7 bases. The CDR3 coding sequence is TGTGCCAGCAGCTACAGAGGGGCTAGCGGGCAAAATGAGCAGTTCTTC. This encodes CASSYRGASGQNEQFF.

J is TRBJ2-5 and V is TRBV7-9, with D possibly TRBD1 on 6 matching bases. This CDR3 comprises 15 residues. CDR1 SEHNR and CDR2 FQNEAQ come from the germline V gene (reference sequence). Trimming took 5 bases from V and 1 from J, leaving 14 bases between them. The CDR3 DNA is TGTGCCAGCAGCCGGTCGGGGACAACCCAAGAGACCCAGTACTTC. It specifies CASSRSGTTQETQYF.

This sequence joins TRBV7-8 and TRBJ2-7; tentative D call: TRBD2 (6 bases). CDR3 size: 15 residues. Germline lookup yields CDR1 SGHVS and CDR2 FQNEAQ. With 2 bases removed from V and 0 bases from J, the gap between germline ends came to 11 bases. CDR3 in DNA: TGTGCCAGCAGCTTACGGGGGTCAAGCTCCTACGAGCAGTACTTC. This translates into CASSLRGSSSYEQYF.

CDR3 sequence: CASSGQGVTNEKLFF. CDR3 coding DNA: TGTGCCAGCAGCGGACAGGGAGTAACTAATGAAAAACTGTTTTTT. The rearrangement links TRBV5-6 to TRBJ1-4; 8 bases are shared with TRBD1. This CDR3 comprises 15 residues. Germline-derived CDR1 and CDR2 are SGHDT and YYEEEE. The J segment lost 1 base and the V segment lost 4 bases, leaving 3 bases of the junction unmatched.

This clone was detected a few times. The chain recombines TRBV18 with TRBJ1-1; D is possibly TRBD1 (5 bases). Germline V gives CDR1 KGHSH, CDR2 LQKENI. This CDR3 spans 16 amino acids. V was pared by 5 bases and J by 4 bases, with 20 bases between. The CDR3 bases are TGTGCCAGCTCAGGGCGGAACGGACTGGGGGGCACTGAAGCTTTCTTT. Its protein product is CASSGRNGLGGTEAFF.

The V and J genes are TRBV10-3 and TRBJ2-7, with 9 bases matching TRBD1. This CDR3 region has 14 residues. The J segment lost 0 bases and the V segment lost 10 bases, leaving 7 bases of the junction unmatched. Germline V gives CDR1 ENHRY, CDR2 SYGVKD. The CDR3: CASRGQGSSYEQYF. The CDR3 DNA reads TGTGCCAGTAGAGGACAGGGGAGCTCCTACGAGCAGTACTTC.

This clone has more than one count but fewer than ten. The chain combines TRBV7-2 with TRBJ1-5; a possible D gene is TRBD1 (5 bases). The CDR3 runs to 15 residues. Germline CDR1 and CDR2: SGHTA and FQGNSA. The germline V and J ends were trimmed by 1 base and 7 bases, with 14 bases remaining between them. Written as DNA, the CDR3 is TGTGCCAGCAGCTTAGTGGCGGGGCGAGAGCAGCCCCAGCATTTT. Its protein is CASSLVAGREQPQHF.

The V and J genes are TRBV11-2 and TRBJ2-5; 11 bases agree with TRBD1. Trimming cost V 6 bases and J 4 bases; bases outside gene matches: 10. The CDR3 runs to 16 residues. The V gene's germline CDR1 is SGHAT and CDR2 FQNNGV. The CDR3 region has the DNA TGTGCCAGCAGAAAAGGACAGGGGGCAGCACGAGAGACCCAGTACTTC. This translates into CASRKGQGAARETQYF.

This clone was found a few times. The chain joins TRBV19 to TRBJ1-6, with a tentative D call TRBD1 (5 bases). Germline loops: CDR1 LNHDA, CDR2 SQIVND (reference sequence). The V end was cut by 6 bases, the J end by 5 bases, with 11 bases between. CDR3 length: 14 amino acids. In DNA, the CDR3 is TGTGCCAGTAGGGAACAGGCGAATAATTCACCCCTCCACTTT. The encoded protein is CASREQANNSPLHF.

This clone has only a few counts. This chain uses TRBV6-6 with TRBJ1-6; 7 bases align to TRBD1. Per germline, CDR1 MNHNY and CDR2 SVGAGI (reference sequence). CDR3 length equals 15 residues. V shed 7 bases, J shed 7 bases, and the junction held 10 bases outside the gene matches. CDR3 region: CASTEDRELNSPLHF. The CDR3 coding sequence is TGTGCCAGCACCGAAGACAGGGAACTCAATTCACCCCTCCACTTT.

The genes are TRBV9 and TRBJ2-6; D possibly corresponds to TRBD2 (6 bases). Trimming shortened V by 0 bases and J by 4 bases, and 14 bases separated the two germline ends. In germline, CDR1 is SGDLS, CDR2 YYNGEE. This CDR3 has 17 amino acids. The chain's CDR3 is CASSVGGGVAGANVLTF. CDR3 coding DNA: TGTGCCAGCAGCGTAGGAGGAGGGGTTGCCGGGGCCAACGTCCTGACTTTC.